The 19 T cell receptor beta chains listed next were all sequenced from one sample in a study of Graves' ophthalmopathy and Graves' hyperthyroidism. TCR beta CDR3 amplification used RNA transcripts. The library came from an HTBI-primed first-round RT-PCR and a second-round multiplex PCR. TCRdb recomputed calls from the multiplex PCR reads with MiXCR, one row per CDR3 protein. The table lists about 58,000 distinct CDR3 sequences, roughly half of them singletons, with 4.5% to 5% in the top ten. The sequencing input was peripheral blood. The receptors were sampled from an adult woman with Graves' ophthalmopathy.

The chain combines TRBV2 with TRBJ2-2, with a weak D call TRBD1 (6 bases). Germline V gene data show CDR1 as SNHLY and CDR2 as FYNNEI. V was clipped by 4 bases and J by 6 bases, with 12 bases between them. The CDR3 length is 14 residues. CDR3 protein: CASSAHRASGELFF. The CDR3 DNA is TGTGCCAGCAGTGCCCACAGGGCATCCGGGGAGCTGTTTTTT.

As for this clonotype: This sequence may be a read error, since a much larger clone differs from it by one base. This chain joins TRBV25-1 and TRBJ1-3; D ambiguous. The germline V gene encodes CDR1 MGHDK and CDR2 SYGVNS. Trimming cost V 6 bases and J 7 bases, with 10 bases left between them. This CDR3 is 12 amino acids long. Here the CDR3 DNA reads TGTGCCAGCAGCCGAAACTGTAACACCATATATTTT. It translates to CASSRNCNTIYF.

Points on this clonotype: Here the CDR3 omits its conserved ending phenylalanine or tryptophan, so a read error is the likely source. This rearrangement joins TRBV7-2 to TRBJ2-3, with D perhaps matching TRBD2 (5 bases). Germline V lookup: CDR1 SGHTA, CDR2 FQGNSA. The V end lost 3 bases, the J end lost 2 bases, and 12 bases lay between the germline ends. The CDR3 runs to 15 residues. Written as DNA, the CDR3 is TGTGCCAGCAGCTTGGCCCCCGGGAACACAGATACGCAGTATCTT. Amino acids: CASSLAPGNTDTQYL.

The CDR3 bases are TGTGCCAGTAGTTCTCGGACGGTGAACACCGGGGAGCTGTTTTTT. It yields the protein CASSSRTVNTGELFF. V usage is TRBV19 and J usage is TRBJ2-2; D remains unclear. The V end was cut by 5 bases, the J end by 1 base, with 11 bases between. CDR3 length: 15 amino acids. The germline V gene has CDR1 LNHDA and CDR2 SQIVND (reference sequence).

This clonotype was picked up one time. The gene calls are TRBV25-1 and TRBJ2-2; the match to TRBD1 covers 12 bases. The germline V gene has CDR1 MGHDK and CDR2 SYGVNS. The CDR3 is made up of 16 amino acids. The V segment lost 2 bases and the J segment 6 bases; nucleotides outside the gene matches: 4. This chain's CDR3 is CASSEAGTGGPGELFF. DNA for the CDR3: TGTGCCAGCAGTGAAGCCGGGACAGGGGGCCCCGGGGAGCTGTTTTTT.

This clonotype came up many times. V and J are TRBV12-3 or TRBV12-4 and TRBJ2-7; D is undetermined. V was shortened by 6 bases and J by 7 bases, with 13 bases between the two germline ends. The CDR3 runs to 12 residues. CDR3 amino acids: CASSSNGGEQYF. Here the CDR3 DNA reads TGTGCCAGCAGCTCTAACGGTGGGGAGCAGTACTTC.

This clonotype was counted only a few times. The chain carries TRBV18 and TRBJ1-2; D might be TRBD1 (5 bases). The CDR3 length is 15 residues. Trimming removed 4 bases from V and 2 bases from J, with 14 bases in between. Germline CDR1 reads KGHSH; CDR2 reads LQKENI. The CDR3, as DNA: TGTGCCAGCTCACTGCGGGGAGACAGCAACTATGGCTACACCTTC. This gives the protein CASSLRGDSNYGYTF.

Remarks on this clonotype: This may arise from a read error, as a much more abundant clone is one base away. V is TRBV27 and J is TRBJ2-7; D might be TRBD1 (6 bases). The germline V gene has CDR1 MNHEY and CDR2 SMNVEV (reference sequence). This CDR3 has 14 amino acids. V lost 8 bases and J lost 0, with 14 bases in between. CDR3 sequence (DNA): TGTGCCAGCTACCTCCGGGACACCTCCTACGAGCAGTACTTC. The encoded protein is CASYLRDTSYEQYF.

CDR3 in DNA: TGTGCCACCAGTGCCGGCACAGGGGCGTCTAATGAAAAACTGTTTTTT. Translating it yields CATSAGTGASNEKLFF. V and J are TRBV24-1 and TRBJ1-4; TRBD1 agrees at 7 bases. The germline V gene has CDR1 KGHDR and CDR2 SFDVKD. The CDR3 contains 16 residues. V shed 5 bases and J 3 bases; nucleotides not matched to a gene: 8.

The chain is built from TRBV20-1 and TRBJ1-5, with 7 bases matching TRBD1. Looked up from germline, CDR1 is DFQATT and CDR2 is SNEGSKA (reference sequence). The CDR3 has 14 residues. After removal of 5 bases from V and 7 bases from J, the junction contained 11 bases not matched to a gene. CDR3 bases: TGCAGTGCTGGGGCCGGGACAGCCCGACAGCCCCAGCATTTT. It specifies CSAGAGTARQPQHF.

The chain employs TRBV28 and TRBJ2-4, with D unclear. Trimming removed 2 bases at V and 2 bases at J, with 13 bases between. The CDR3 runs 16 residues. CDR1 and CDR2 (germline): MDHEN, SYDVKM. CDR3 sequence (DNA): TGTGCCAGCAGTTTACGTCCTCTGGGGACCAAAAACATTCAGTACTTC. Its translation is CASSLRPLGTKNIQYF. The full variable domain, in which reference TRBV28 and TRBJ2-4 provide the parts outside the CDR3, is DVKVTQSSRYLVKRTGEKVFLECVQDMDHENMFWYRQDPGLGLRLIYFSYDVKMKEKGDIPEGYSVSREKKERFSLILESASTNQTSMYLCASSLRPLGTKNIQYFGAGTRLSVL.

The sample holds many counts of this clonotype. V gene TRBV7-9 combines with J gene TRBJ2-1, with 13 bases fitting TRBD2. The CDR3 runs to 15 residues. In germline, CDR1 is SEHNR, CDR2 FQNEAQ (reference sequence). The V gene end was trimmed by 5 bases and the J gene end by 9 bases; junction bases not matched to a gene: 7. The CDR3 is CASSITSGRASEQFF. As DNA, the CDR3 is TGTGCCAGCAGCATTACTAGCGGGAGGGCGAGTGAGCAGTTCTTC. The variable domain in full, completed from reference TRBV7-9 and TRBJ2-1, reads DTGVSQNPRHKITKRGQNVTFRCDPISEHNRLYWYRQTLGQGPEFLTYFQNEAQLEKSRLLSDRFSAERPKGSFSTLEIQRTEQGDSAMYLCASSITSGRASEQFFGPGTRLTVL.

V gene TRBV7-2 combines with J gene TRBJ2-7; D may be TRBD1 (7 bases). This CDR3 is built from 14 residues. Germline V gene sequence: CDR1 SGHTA, CDR2 FQGNSA. V was clipped by 4 bases and J by 5 bases, with 15 bases between them. The CDR3: CASSSGRGVDEQYF. In DNA form, the CDR3 reads TGTGCCAGCAGCTCGGGCAGGGGGGTTGACGAGCAGTACTTC.

The chain employs TRBV6-6 and TRBJ2-2; D remains ambiguous. This CDR3 region has 13 residues. Trimming pared 4 bases from V and 9 bases from J, leaving 12 bases between. The germline gives CDR1 MNHNY, CDR2 SVGAGI (reference sequence). The CDR3 sequence is CASSFPGKRELFF. The CDR3 nucleotides are TGTGCCAGCAGTTTCCCCGGAAAGCGGGAGCTGTTTTTT.

This clonotype has just one count. This rearrangement joins TRBV29-1 to TRBJ1-2; possibly TRBD1 for D (5 bases). Per germline, CDR1 SQVTM and CDR2 ANQGSEA. The CDR3 sequence is 12 residues long. V shed 2 bases and J shed 8 bases, with 12 bases lying between them. The CDR3 DNA is TGCAGCGTTGAAATAGGGGCCGGGGGCTACACCTTC. Protein: CSVEIGAGGYTF.

The J gene is TRBJ1-2, the V gene TRBV7-6; 7 nucleotides match TRBD1. V lost 5 bases to trimming and J lost 5 bases; unmatched junction nucleotides: 5. The CDR3 runs 13 residues. Germline V gene sequence: CDR1 SGHVS, CDR2 FNYEAQ. The CDR3 DNA sequence: TGTGCCAGCAGCAAGACAGGGCGTTATGGCTACACCTTC. Protein sequence: CASSKTGRYGYTF.

In its sample, this clonotype ranks as large. J is TRBJ2-5 and V is TRBV15; D possibly corresponds to TRBD2 (5 bases). Germline CDR1 and CDR2: LNHNV and YYDKDF (reference sequence). V was shortened by 2 bases and J by 4 bases, with 8 bases between the two germline ends. This CDR3 region has 13 residues. The CDR3 loop is CATSRLAGETQYF. CDR3 in DNA: TGTGCCACCAGCAGACTAGCAGGAGAGACCCAGTACTTC.

This clonotype is labeled as medium-sized (0.01 to 0.1%). CDR3 coding DNA: TGTGCCATCGGGGCTAGCGGGAGGTCCACAGATACGCAGTATTTT. As protein: CAIGASGRSTDTQYF. The V and J genes are TRBV10-3 and TRBJ2-3; 11 positions match TRBD2. The germline CDR1 and CDR2 sequences are ENHRY and SYGVKD. The CDR3 runs to 15 residues. V trimming: 8 bases; J trimming: 2 bases; junction bases outside the gene matches: 6.

About this clonotype: The junction differs from germline at one of its ends, possibly a read error. The chain links TRBV20-1 to TRBJ2-2; D may match TRBD1 or TRBD2 (6 bases each). The CDR3 consists of 9 residues. Germline CDR1 and CDR2: DFQATT and SNEGSKA (reference sequence). The CDR3 nucleotides read TGCAGTGCTAGAGCGTCCGGGGGCTTT. This sequence encodes CSARASGGF.